This TCR beta chain came from a study of CD8 T cells in ankylosing spondylitis. Notes on this clonotype: Its cognate antigen is unknown.

Via MiXCR, TCRdb re-called the 5' RACE reads, giving one row per CDR3 protein. The profile shows about 420,000 distinct CDR3 sequences, around 20% of them singletons. Study results and limitations: For ankylosing spondylitis blood, a TCR beta motif of under 10 highly homologous variants appeared characteristic.

Germline V gene data show CDR1 as SEHNR and CDR2 as FQNEAQ (reference sequence). The germline V and J ends were trimmed by 1 base and 2 bases, with 14 bases remaining between them. This CDR3 spans 16 amino acids. This clonotype originated in a male donor with ankylosing spondylitis. Sequenced sample: blood, either unsorted or a sorted T cell fraction (not recorded which). This sequence joins TRBV7-9 and TRBJ1-1; perhaps TRBD1 as D (5 bases). In DNA form, the CDR3 reads TGTGCCAGCAGCTTAGAAGTGACAGTCTTAAACACTGAAGCTTTCTTT. It yields the protein CASSLEVTVLNTEAFF.